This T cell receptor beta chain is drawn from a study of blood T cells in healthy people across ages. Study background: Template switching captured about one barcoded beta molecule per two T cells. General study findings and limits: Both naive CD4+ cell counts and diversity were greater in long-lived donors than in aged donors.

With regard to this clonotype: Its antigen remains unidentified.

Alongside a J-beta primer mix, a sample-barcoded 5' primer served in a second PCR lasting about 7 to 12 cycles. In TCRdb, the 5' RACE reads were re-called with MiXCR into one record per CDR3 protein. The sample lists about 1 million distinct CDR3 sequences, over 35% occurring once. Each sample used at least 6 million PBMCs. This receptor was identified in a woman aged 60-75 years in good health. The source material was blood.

The CDR3 is CATEMETQYF. The CDR3 coding sequence is TGTGCCACCGAGATGGAGACCCAGTACTTC. The chain is built from TRBV28 and TRBJ2-5; D gene ambiguous. The germline V and J ends were trimmed by 10 bases and 5 bases, with 8 bases remaining between them. Per germline, CDR1 MDHEN and CDR2 SYDVKM. The CDR3 covers 10 residues.